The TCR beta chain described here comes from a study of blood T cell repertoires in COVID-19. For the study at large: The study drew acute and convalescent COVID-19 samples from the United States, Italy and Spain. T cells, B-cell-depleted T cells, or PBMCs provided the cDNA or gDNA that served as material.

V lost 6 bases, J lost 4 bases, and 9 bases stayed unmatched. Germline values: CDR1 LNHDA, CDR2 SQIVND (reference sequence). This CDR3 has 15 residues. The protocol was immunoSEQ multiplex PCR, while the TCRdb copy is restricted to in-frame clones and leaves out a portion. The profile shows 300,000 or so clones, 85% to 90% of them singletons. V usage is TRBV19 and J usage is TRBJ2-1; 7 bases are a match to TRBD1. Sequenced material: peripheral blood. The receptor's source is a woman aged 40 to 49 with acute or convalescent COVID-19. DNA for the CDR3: TGTGCCAGTAGGGCCCCCGGGACAGCTTACAATGAGCAGTTCTTC. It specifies CASRAPGTAYNEQFF.